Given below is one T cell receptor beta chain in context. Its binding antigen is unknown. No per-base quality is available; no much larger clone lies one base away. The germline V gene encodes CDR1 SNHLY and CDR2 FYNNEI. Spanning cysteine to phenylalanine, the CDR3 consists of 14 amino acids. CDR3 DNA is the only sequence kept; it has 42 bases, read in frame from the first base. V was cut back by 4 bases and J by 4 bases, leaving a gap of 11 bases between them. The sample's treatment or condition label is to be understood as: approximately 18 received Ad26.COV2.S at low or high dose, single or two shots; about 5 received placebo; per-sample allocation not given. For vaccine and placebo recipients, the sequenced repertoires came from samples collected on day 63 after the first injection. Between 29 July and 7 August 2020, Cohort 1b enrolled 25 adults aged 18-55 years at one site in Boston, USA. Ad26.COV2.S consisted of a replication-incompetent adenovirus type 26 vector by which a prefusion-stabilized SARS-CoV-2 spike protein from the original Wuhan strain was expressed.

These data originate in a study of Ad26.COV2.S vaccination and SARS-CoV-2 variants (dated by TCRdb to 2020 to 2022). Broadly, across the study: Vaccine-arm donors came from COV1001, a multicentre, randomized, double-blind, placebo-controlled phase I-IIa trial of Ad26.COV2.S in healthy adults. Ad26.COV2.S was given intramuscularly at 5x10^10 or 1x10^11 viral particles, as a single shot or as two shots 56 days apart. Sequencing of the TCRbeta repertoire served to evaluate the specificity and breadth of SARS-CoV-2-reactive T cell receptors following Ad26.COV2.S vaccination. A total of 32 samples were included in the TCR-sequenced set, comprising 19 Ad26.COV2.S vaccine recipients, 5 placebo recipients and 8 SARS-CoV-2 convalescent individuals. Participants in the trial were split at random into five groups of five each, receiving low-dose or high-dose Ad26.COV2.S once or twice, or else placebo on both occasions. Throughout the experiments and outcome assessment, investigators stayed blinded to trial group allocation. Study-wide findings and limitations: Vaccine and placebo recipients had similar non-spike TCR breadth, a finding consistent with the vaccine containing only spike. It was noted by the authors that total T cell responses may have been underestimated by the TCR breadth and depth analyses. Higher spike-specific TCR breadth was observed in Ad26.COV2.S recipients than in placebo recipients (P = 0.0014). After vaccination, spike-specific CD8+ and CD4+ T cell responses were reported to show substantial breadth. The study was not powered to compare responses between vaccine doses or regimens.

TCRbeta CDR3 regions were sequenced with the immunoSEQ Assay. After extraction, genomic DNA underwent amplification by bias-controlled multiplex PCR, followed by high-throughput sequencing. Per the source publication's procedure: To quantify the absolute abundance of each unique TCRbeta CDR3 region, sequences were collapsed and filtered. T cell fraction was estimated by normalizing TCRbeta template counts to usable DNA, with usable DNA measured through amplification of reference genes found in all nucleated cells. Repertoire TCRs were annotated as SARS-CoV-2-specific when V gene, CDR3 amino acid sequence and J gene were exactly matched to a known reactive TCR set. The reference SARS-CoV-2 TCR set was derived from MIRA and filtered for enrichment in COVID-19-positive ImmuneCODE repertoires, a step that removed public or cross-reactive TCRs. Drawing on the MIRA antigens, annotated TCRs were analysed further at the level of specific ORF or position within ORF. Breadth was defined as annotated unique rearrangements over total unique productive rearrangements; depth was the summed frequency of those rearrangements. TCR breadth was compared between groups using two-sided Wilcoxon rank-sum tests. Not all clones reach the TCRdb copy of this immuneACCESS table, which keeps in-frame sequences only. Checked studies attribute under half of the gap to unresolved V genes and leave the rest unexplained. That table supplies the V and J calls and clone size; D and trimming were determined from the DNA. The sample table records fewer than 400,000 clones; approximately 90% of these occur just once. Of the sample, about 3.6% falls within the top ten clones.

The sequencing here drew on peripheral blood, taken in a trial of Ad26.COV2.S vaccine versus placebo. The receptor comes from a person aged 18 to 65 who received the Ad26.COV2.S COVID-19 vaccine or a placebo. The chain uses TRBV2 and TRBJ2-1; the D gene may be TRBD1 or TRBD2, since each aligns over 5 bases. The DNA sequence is TGTGCCAGCAGTGGGGGGTCAGGTTACAATGAGCAGTTCTTC. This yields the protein CASSGGSGYNEQFF.